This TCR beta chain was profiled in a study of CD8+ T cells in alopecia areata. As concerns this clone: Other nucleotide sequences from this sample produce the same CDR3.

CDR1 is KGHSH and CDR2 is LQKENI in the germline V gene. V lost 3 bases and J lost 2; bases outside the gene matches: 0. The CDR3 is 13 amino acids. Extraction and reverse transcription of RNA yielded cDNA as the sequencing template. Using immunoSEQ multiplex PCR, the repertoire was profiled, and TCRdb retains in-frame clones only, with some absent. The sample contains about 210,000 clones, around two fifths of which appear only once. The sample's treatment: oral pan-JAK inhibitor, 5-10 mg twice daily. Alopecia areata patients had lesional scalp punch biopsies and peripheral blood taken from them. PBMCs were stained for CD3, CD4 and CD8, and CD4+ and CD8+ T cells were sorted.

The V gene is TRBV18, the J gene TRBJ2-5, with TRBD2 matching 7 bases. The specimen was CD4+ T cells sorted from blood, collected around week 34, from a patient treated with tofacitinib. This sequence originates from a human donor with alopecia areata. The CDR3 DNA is TGTGCCAGCTCACCGGGACTACAAGAGACCCAGTACTTC. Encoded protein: CASSPGLQETQYF.